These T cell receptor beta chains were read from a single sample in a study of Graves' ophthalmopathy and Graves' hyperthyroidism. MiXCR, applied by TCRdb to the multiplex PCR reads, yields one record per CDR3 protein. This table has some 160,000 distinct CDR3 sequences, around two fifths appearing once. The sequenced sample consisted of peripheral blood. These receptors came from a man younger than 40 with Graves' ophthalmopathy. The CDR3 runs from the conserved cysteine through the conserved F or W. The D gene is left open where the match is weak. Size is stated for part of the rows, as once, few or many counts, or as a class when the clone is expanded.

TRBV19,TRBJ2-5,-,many,TGTGCCAGTATGGACACCCGCAAAGAGACCCAGTACTTC,CASMDTRKETQYF
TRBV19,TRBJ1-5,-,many,TGTGCCAGTAACCAGGGTCGGGTCCGCAATCAGCCCCAGCATTTT,CASNQGRVRNQPQHF
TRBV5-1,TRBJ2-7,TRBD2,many,TGCGCCAGCAGCTTGGCGGGCGGGAGCGGCTACGAGCAGTACTTC,CASSLAGGSGYEQYF
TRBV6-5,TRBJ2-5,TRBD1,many,TGTGCCAGCAGTTACCCGCTAGGTACAGGGGGAGAGACCCAGTACTTC,CASSYPLGTGGETQYF
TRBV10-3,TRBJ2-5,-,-,TGTGCCATCCGGAGTAACAGGGACCCCCAAGAGACCCAGTACTTC,CAIRSNRDPQETQYF
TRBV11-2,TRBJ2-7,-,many,TGTGCCAGCAGCGAGGGGCTCCTCGAGGCCTACGAGCAGTACTTC,CASSEGLLEAYEQYF
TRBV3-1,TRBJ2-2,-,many,TGTGCCAGCAGCCAAATATCGGGGGGGGAGCTGTTTTTT,CASSQISGGELFF
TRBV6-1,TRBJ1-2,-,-,TGTGCCAGCAGCGACGACGGGCAGAGCTATGGCTACACCTTC,CASSDDGQSYGYTF
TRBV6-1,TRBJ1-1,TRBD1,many,TGTGCCAGCAGTCAACAGGGGGGAATTAACACTGAAGCTTTCTTT,CASSQQGGINTEAFF
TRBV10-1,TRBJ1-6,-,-,TGCGCCAGCAGTCCCGACCGGGGGAGTTCACCCCTCCACTTT,CASSPDRGSSPLHF
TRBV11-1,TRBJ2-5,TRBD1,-,TGTGCCAGCAGCCAAGACAGGGGATTGGAGACCCAGTACTTC,CASSQDRGLETQYF
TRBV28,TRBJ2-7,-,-,TGTGCCAGCAGTCAAGGACTTTACGAGCAGTACTTC,CASSQGLYEQYF
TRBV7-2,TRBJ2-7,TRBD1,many,TGTGCCAGCAGCTCCCCCCGGGCCCTTTGGGACAGGGGGCGCGAGCAGTACTTC,CASSSPRALWDRGREQYF
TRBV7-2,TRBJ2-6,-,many,TGTGCCAGCAGCAACGCAGGGGCCAACGTCCTGACTTTC,CASSNAGANVLTF